The T cell receptor beta chain under discussion was sequenced for a study of post-analysis software for immune sequencing data. Study background: Relapsing-remitting, secondary progressive and progressive-relapsing forms made up the multiple sclerosis disease courses. Study conclusions and caveats: Controls had significantly higher normalized Chao1 diversity than multiple sclerosis patients. Patients used about five TRBV segments, including TRBV5-6, TRBV5-1 and TRBV20-1, more often than controls. Batch-matched samples strongly co-clustered by F measure.

With regard to this clonotype: No antigen is known for it.

The library was made from cDNA and included unique molecular identifiers. Between roughly 1 and 11 million T cells gave rise to hundreds of thousands of cDNA molecules. MiXCR was run by TCRdb on the PCR reads, yielding one entry per CDR3 protein. In the table there are some 800,000 distinct CDR3 sequences, around 46% of which are singletons. This CDR3 comprises 13 residues. Germline V CDR1 and CDR2: MNHNS, SASEGT. The V end lost 0 bases, the J end lost 10 bases, and 10 bases lay between the germline ends. The chain couples TRBV6-1 to TRBJ2-1; unclear D gene. The sequencing sample was made of blood. This TCR was recovered from a girl between 5 and 17 years old with multiple sclerosis. CDR3 DNA: TGTGCCAGCAGTGAAGCCGTTCTCGGCGAGCAGTTCTTC. The encoded protein is CASSEAVLGEQFF.